This T cell receptor beta chain was sequenced for a study of blood T cell repertoires in COVID-19. Profiled with immunoSEQ multiplex PCR; TCRdb holds only in-frame clones, not every one. The sample carries 300,000 to 400,000 clones, about 90% recorded once. Germline trimming cut 5 bases from V and 4 bases from J; bases unmatched to any gene: 14. Germline lookup yields CDR1 SGHTA and CDR2 FQGNSA. There are 17 residues in the CDR3. Participant-reported clinical history was the basis for cohort assignment. Two consecutive negative NP/OP PCR tests, clearance, or resolved symptoms defined Cohort 3 recovery.

Sample: PBMCs or T cells enriched from blood (not recorded which). V is TRBV7-2 and J is TRBJ1-5, with 7 bases fitting TRBD1. The clonotype comes from a woman in her twenties or thirties who had recovered from COVID-19. The CDR3 loop reads CASSPRQGSEANQPQHF. CDR3 in DNA: TGTGCCAGCAGCCCACGACAGGGTTCAGAAGCAAATCAGCCCCAGCATTTT.